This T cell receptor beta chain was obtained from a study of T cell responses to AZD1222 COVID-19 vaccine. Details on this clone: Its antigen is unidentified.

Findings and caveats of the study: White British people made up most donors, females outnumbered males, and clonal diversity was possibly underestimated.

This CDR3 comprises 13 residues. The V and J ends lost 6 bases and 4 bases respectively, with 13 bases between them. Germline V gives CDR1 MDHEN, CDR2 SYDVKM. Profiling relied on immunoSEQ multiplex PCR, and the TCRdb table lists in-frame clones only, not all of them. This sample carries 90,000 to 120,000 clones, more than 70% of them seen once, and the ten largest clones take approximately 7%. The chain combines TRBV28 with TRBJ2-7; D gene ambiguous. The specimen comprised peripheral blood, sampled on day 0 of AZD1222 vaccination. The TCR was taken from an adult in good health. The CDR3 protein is CASSPKVVYEQYF. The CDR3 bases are TGTGCCAGCAGCCCTAAGGTTGTATACGAGCAGTACTTC.